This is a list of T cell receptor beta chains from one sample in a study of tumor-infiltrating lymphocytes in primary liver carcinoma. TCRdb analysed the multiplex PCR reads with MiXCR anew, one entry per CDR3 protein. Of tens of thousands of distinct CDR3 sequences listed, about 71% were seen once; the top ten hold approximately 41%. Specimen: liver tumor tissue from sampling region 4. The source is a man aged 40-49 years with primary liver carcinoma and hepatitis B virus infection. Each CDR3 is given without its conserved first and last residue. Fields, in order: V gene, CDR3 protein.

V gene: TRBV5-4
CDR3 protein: AGSLSRGGTNTEAF

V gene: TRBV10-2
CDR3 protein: ANKTSGSETKY

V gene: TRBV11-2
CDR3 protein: ANSLNAARTEGF

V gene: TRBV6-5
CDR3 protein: ASSRKPGQGVLACT

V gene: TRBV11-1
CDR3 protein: ASSWTLDSLLH

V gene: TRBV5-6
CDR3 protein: ASSLAGSEYEQY

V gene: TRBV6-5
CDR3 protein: ASSYFLGGEAYEQY

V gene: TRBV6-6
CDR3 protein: ASSGTEGVYSNQPKH

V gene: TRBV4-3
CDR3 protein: ASSPADTSGRTTDTHY

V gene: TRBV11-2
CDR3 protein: AGNLLWGEQY

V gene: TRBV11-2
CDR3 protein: ASSQNWVAALTEAF

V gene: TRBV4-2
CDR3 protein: AGSQEYGEGFWAEAF

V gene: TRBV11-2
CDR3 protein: ASSLMTDPDYEHY

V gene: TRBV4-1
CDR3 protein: ASSQVPLAGRVEELF

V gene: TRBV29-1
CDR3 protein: SIAPAGLHEQY

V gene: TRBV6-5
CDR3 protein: ACSSRPAGFNEQY

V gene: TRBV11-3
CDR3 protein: TSSFGVIAKNIQY

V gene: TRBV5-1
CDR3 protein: ASNFETSGRNTGELF

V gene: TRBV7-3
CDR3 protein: VSSIRTSGTTDTQY

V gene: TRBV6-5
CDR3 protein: ACRRPSTGSYGYT

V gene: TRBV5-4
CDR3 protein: ASSPRTGALAGELF

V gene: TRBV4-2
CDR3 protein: ASSLDRASGTNALT

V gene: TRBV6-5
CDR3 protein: ASSYPEGNYGYT

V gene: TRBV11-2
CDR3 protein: ASSLGRRGGSDEKPF

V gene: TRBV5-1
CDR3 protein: ASSLDGAVAQY

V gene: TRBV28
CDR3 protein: TSSLLAPGEEKCEQY

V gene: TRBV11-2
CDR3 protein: ANIQGGAGDIQY

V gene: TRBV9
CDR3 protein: DSSVDLANEKLF

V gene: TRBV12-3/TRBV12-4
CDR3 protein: ASSSGTSAGYEQY

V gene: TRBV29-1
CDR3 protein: GGIGQRTYNEQF

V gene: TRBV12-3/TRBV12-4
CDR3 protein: ANSLAPSSPLH

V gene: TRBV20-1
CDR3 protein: SADRGFYEQY

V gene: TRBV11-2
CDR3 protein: ASSPTMGLVNNGAI

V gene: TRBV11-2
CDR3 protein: ASSLGAGVDWQSF

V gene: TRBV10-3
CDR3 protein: AIFSVLTGEQF

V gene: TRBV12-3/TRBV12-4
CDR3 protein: VGSSWGSSYNEQF

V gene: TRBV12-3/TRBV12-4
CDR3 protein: VRSLKNSPPH

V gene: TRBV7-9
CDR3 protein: ASRSNTGGLF

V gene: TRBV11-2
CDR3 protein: ASSFGGTGWDNYGYT

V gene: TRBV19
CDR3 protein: ASSYASKLDEQF

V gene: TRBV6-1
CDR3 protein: ASMLAGGPTNEQF

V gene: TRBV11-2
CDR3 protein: ASSLAGTYEQY

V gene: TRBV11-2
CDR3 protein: ASRLNDRDVGKLF

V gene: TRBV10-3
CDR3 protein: AIRGRTQGLDTEAF

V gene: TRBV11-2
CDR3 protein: ASETVFTATDTQY

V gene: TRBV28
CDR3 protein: ASSPPRGPQH

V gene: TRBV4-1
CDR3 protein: ASSQDRGRTLH

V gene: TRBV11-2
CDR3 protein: ANSLDLGFIYEQY

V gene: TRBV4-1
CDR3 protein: DSSQGDLNTDTQY

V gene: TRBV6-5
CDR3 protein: ASSSPRNTEAF

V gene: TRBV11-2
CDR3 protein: ASSHRSLRNSYNEQF

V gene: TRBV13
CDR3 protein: ASSLVGGPGIEAF

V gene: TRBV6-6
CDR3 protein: ASSYPLTGGSGSRTSTDTQY

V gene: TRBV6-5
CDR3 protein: TSSLQGKQPQH

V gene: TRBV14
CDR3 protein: ASNTQGSYEQY

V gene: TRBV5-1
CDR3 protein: AISLVGQGGGANILT

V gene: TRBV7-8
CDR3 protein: ASGFRTRGANTGELF

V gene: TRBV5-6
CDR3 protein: ASSLDPQGSEQH

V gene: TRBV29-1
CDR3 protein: RVPRGVTGELF